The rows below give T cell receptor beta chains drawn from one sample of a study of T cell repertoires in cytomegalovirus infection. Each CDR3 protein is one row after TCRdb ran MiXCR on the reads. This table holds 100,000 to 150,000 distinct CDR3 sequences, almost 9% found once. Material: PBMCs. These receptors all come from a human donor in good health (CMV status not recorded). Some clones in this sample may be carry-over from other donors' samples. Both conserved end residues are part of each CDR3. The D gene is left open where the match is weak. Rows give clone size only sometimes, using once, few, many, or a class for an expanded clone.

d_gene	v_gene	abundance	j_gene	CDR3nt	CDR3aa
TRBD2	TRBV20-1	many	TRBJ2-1	TGCAGTGCTAGTGCCCCGCGGGGGGGCCAGAGGAATGAGCAGTTCTTC	CSASAPRGGQRNEQFF
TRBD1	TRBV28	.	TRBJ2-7	TGTGCCAGCAGCGGACAGGGAAGGGCCTACGAGCAGTACTTC	CASSGQGRAYEQYF
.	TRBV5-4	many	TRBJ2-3	TGTGCCAGCAGCTTAGGCCCTTCGTACACAGATACGCAGTATTTT	CASSLGPSYTDTQYF
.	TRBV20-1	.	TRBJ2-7	TGCAGTGCTAGTCCGTCGCGGTACGAGCAGTACTTC	CSASPSRYEQYF
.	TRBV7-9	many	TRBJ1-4	TGTGCCAGCAGCCCCAGGTCGACAGACTCTAATGAAAAACTGTTTTTT	CASSPRSTDSNEKLFF
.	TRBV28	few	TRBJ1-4	TGTGCCAGCAGTCACAGGGAACCCAATGAAAAACTGTTTTTT	CASSHREPNEKLFF
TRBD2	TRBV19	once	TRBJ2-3	TGTGCCAGTAGTCCCGCCGGACTAGCGGGGCATACGCAGTATTTT	CASSPAGLAGHTQYF
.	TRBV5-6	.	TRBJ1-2	TGTGCCAGCAGCTTGTTATCTGGGGAACCGAATGGCTACACCTTC	CASSLLSGEPNGYTF
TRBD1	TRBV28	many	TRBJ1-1	TGTGCCAGCAGTATTTACAGGGGGCGCGGGTCTGAAGCTTTCTTT	CASSIYRGRGSEAFF
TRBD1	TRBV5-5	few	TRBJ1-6	TGTGCCAGCAGCAGCAACAGGGGAGACTATAATTCACCCCTCCACTTT	CASSSNRGDYNSPLHF
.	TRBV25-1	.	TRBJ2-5	TGTGCCAGCAGTGAGTCCAGGGGGGTTGAGACCCAGTACTTC	CASSESRGVETQYF
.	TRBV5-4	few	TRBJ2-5	TGTGCCAGCAGCTTGGGCAGGGGTGGAGAGACCCAGTACTTC	CASSLGRGGETQYF
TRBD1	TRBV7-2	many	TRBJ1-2	TGTGCCAGCAGCCTAAAGACAGGGGGCTTGCCTAACTATGGCTACACCTTC	CASSLKTGGLPNYGYTF
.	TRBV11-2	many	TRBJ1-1	TGTGCCAGCAAGACGGGAGCCAGGGATTTGAACACTGAAGCTTTCTTT	CASKTGARDLNTEAFF
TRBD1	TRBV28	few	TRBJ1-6	TGTGCCAGTGGGGGACAGAATAATTCACCCCTCCACTTT	CASGGQNNSPLHF
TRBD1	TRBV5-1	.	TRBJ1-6	TGCGCCAGCAGCCCTCTGACAGGGGGCGGATCACCCCTCCACTTT	CASSPLTGGGSPLHF
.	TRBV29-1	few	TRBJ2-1	TGCAGCGTTGAGCCGACAGGTTCCTACAATGAGCAGTTCTTC	CSVEPTGSYNEQFF
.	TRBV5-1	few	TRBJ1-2	TGCGCCAGCAGCTTGGATCAGGGGTCTGGCTACACCTTC	CASSLDQGSGYTF
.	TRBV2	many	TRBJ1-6	TGTGCCAGCACCCAGGGACAAAGCTATAATTCACCCCTCCACTTT	CASTQGQSYNSPLHF
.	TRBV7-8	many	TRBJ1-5	TGTGCCAGCAGCTTAGCCGGCCGGGCAACGACGAATCAGCCCCAGCATTTT	CASSLAGRATTNQPQHF
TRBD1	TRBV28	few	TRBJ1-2	TGTGCCAGCAGTATGGACAGGGGGGACTATGGCTACACCTTC	CASSMDRGDYGYTF
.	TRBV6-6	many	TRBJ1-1	TGTGCCAGCAGTTACGGGGGACCCAAGAACACTGAAGCTTTCTTT	CASSYGGPKNTEAFF
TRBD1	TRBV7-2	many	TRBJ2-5	TGTGCCAGCAGCTGGAACAGGGGAGAGACCCAGTACTTC	CASSWNRGETQYF
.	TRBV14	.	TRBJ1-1	TGTGCCAGCGCTTGGGGGCATAACACTGAAGCTTTCTTT	CASAWGHNTEAFF
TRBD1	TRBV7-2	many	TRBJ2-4	TGTGCCAGCAGCCTGGGACAGGGGTCGGGCATTCAGTACTTC	CASSLGQGSGIQYF
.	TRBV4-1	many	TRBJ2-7	TGCGCCAGCAGCCAAACGGGAAGCGACTACGAGCAGTACTTC	CASSQTGSDYEQYF
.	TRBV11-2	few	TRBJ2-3	TGTGCCAGCATCAGGGGTCAAGTTAGCACAGATACGCAGTATTTT	CASIRGQVSTDTQYF
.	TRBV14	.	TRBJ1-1	TGTGCCAGCAGCCCAGGGATTAACACTGAAGCTTTCTTT	CASSPGINTEAFF
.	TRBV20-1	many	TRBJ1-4	TGCAGTGCCAGTCGGGTTGGGGAAGAAAAACTGTTTTTT	CSASRVGEEKLFF
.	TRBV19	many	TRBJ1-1	TGTGCCAGTAGTATAGACTCGAGGGAAGGAACAGCTTTCTTT	CASSIDSREGTAFF
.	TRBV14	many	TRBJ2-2	TGTGCCAGCAGCCAAGATCGCGGACGGATTCCGGGGGAGCTGTTTTTT	CASSQDRGRIPGELFF
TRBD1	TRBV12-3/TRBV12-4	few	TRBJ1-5	TGTGCCAGCAGGCTAGGACAGGGCCATCAGCCCCAGCATTTT	CASRLGQGHQPQHF
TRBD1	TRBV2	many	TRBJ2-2	TGTGCCAGCAGTACAGACAGGGACACCGGGGAGCTGTTTTTT	CASSTDRDTGELFF
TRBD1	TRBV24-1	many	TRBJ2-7	TGTGCCACCAGTGACCCCGGACAGGGAAGGTCCTACGAGCAGTACTTC	CATSDPGQGRSYEQYF
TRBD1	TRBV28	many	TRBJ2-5	TGTGCCACCTCGCCCGGGACAGGGACGTACCAAGAGACCCAGTACTTC	CATSPGTGTYQETQYF
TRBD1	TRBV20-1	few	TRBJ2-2	TGCAGTGCTAGAGAGGGACAGTACACCGGGGAGCTGTTTTTT	CSAREGQYTGELFF
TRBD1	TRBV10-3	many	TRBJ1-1	TGTGCCACCGCGACAGGGCTGAACACTGAAGCTTTCTTT	CATATGLNTEAFF
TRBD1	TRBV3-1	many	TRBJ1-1	TGTGCCAGCAGCCATCCCGGGACAGGGGGCAGAAACACTGAAGCTTTCTTT	CASSHPGTGGRNTEAFF
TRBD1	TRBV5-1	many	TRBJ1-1	TGCGCCAGCAGCTTGGGCGGCGGGACAGGGCAATTGAACACTGAAGCTTTCTTT	CASSLGGGTGQLNTEAFF
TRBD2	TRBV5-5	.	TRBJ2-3	TGTGCCAGCAGCTTGAAGGGACTAGCGGGGGGAAGGGGTGTTGATACGCAGTATTTT	CASSLKGLAGGRGVDTQYF
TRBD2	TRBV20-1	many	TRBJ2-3	TGCAGTGCAATACCCCCTGAAGCGGGGGGCACAGATACGCAGTATTTT	CSAIPPEAGGTDTQYF
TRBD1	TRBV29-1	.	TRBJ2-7	TGCAGCGCCGGACAGGGAGATCTTGGGATCGAGCAGTACTTC	CSAGQGDLGIEQYF
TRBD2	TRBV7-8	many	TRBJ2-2	TGTGCCAGCAGCCGAACCGGGACTAGCGGCAACGCCGGGGAGCTGTTTTTT	CASSRTGTSGNAGELFF
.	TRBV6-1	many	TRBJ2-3	TGTGCCAGCAGTGAAGTAGACCACAGCACAGATACGCAGTATTTT	CASSEVDHSTDTQYF
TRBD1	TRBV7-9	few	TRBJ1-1	TGTGCCAGCAACGTCGGACAGGTAGCCACTGAAGCTTTCTTT	CASNVGQVATEAFF
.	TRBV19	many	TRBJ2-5	.	CASSMIGLSWETQYF
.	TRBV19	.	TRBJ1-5	TGTGCCAGTACCCTTGGGGACGGAAGCAATCAGCCCCAGCATTTT	CASTLGDGSNQPQHF
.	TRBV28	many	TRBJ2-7	TGTGCCAGCGATTCTCCCTCCCAGGACCATTACGAGCAGTACTTC	CASDSPSQDHYEQYF
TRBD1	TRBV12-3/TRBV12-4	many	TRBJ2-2	TGTGCCAGCAGTCTTAGAGGACAGGGACCCACCGGGGAGCTGTTTTTT	CASSLRGQGPTGELFF
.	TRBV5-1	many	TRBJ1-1	TGCGCCAGCAGCTTGGGTATCGGGCGGTGGAACACTGAAGCTTTCTTT	CASSLGIGRWNTEAFF
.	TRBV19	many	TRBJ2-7	TGTGCCAGTAGTATCGGGCCCCTCTACGAGCAGTACTTC	CASSIGPLYEQYF
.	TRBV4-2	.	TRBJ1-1	TGTGCCAGCAGCCAAGATCTCGCGCGGAGAGCTTTCTTT	CASSQDLARRAFF